The present T cell receptor (beta chain) was sequenced within a study of cytomegalovirus exposure and HLA in healthy donors. Background on the study: Earlier sequencing of 150 million to 200 million T cells yielded around 100 million unique TCR beta sequences.

Trimming stripped 3 bases from V and 3 bases from J, with 19 bases between. The CDR3 is 17 amino acids. Germline V gene data show CDR1 as SGHNT and CDR2 as YYREEE (reference sequence). In the case of this clone: Its antigen remains unknown.

This PCR relied on a set of 60 Vbeta primers and 13 Jbeta primers. Data came from immunoSEQ multiplex PCR; TCRdb stores just in-frame clones and leaves some out. This sample has about 210,000 clones, with roughly 74% found just once. General observations from the study: When analyzed later, the rates of TCR association showed variation by HLA locus, with DRB1 the most and HLA-C the fewest.

Those who donated were healthy bone marrow donors. The sequenced sample consisted of PBMCs. The sequence was obtained from a woman aged 30 to 39 in good health and CMV-seropositive. The V call is TRBV5-4, the J call TRBJ1-3; a weak D match, TRBD1 (6 bases). CDR3 coding DNA: TGTGCCAGCAGCTCGACCCAAGAGGGGGAAAGTGGAAACACCATATATTTT. Its translation: CASSSTQEGESGNTIYF.